Described below is a single T cell receptor beta chain sequence and its context. Its antigen is unidentified. The source of the sample is a study of cytomegalovirus exposure and HLA in healthy donors. General observations from the study: One variant, a missense change in DCLRE1C, was linked in a later analysis to TCR beta V- and J-gene trimming. No immune exposure information besides CMV serostatus was available.

Despite likely unrecorded immune exposures, the donors were nominally healthy at the time of sampling. PCR used 60 Vbeta primers and 13 Jbeta primers. Method: immunoSEQ multiplex PCR; TCRdb's copy keeps in-frame clones and lacks some. The sample records under 70,000 clones, less than 85% being singletons. From germline, CDR1 is MNHNS and CDR2 SASEGT. V lost 7 bases, J lost 0 bases, and 11 bases lay in between. The CDR3 is 14 amino acids. The sample consisted of PBMCs. This clonotype was sampled from a woman aged 55-69 years in good health and CMV-seropositive. V is TRBV6-1 and J is TRBJ2-3, with D unclear. The CDR3 sequence: CASTGLRSTDTQYF. The CDR3 coding sequence is TGTGCCAGCACGGGTTTGAGAAGCACAGATACGCAGTATTTT.